The clone carrying this T cell receptor beta chain was observed a single time. The antigen is unknown. An end of the junction differs from the germline gene, which may be a read error. Using approximately 16 ng of total RNA, TCR libraries were made with the QIAseq Immune Repertoire TCR panel. MiXCR, run by TCRdb on the reads, gives a single entry per CDR3 protein. This sample carries under 700 distinct CDR3 sequences, roughly 8% of them seen once, and the ten largest clones take around a third. Live CD3+CD8+TCRalphabeta+ cells were sorted into four subsets by PD-1 and/or TIGIT. This entry belongs to a study of circulating CD8 cells and anti-PD-1 response in melanoma. Whole-study results and caveats: PD-1 and DPOS subsets showed similar, higher clonality than DNEG. Subset repertoires were largely private at M1, with under 8% shared.

The CDR3 contains 13 residues. This rearrangement joins TRBV12-3 or TRBV12-4 to TRBJ2-3; maybe TRBD1 (5 bases). The input for sequencing was CD8+ T cells from PBMCs, taken at baseline or after one month of anti-PD-1 therapy (not recorded which). The receptor was isolated from a human donor with melanoma. The CDR3 protein is CASSFTGSDTQYF. The CDR3 DNA reads TGTGCCAGCAGTTTCACAGGCTCAGATACACAGTATTTT.